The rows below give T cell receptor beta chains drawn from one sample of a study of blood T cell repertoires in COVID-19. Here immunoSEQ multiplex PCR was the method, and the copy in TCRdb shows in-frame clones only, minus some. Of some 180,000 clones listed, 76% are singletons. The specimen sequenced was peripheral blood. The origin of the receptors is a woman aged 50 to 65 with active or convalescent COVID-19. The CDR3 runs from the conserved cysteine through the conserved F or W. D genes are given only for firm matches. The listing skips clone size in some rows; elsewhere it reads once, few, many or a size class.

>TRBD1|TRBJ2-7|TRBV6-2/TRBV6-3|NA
TGTGCCAGCAGTTTAACAGGGGGCCTGTGGGAGCAGTACTTC
CASSLTGGLWEQYF
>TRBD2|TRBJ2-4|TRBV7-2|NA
TGTGCCAGCAGCCCTACGACTAGCGGGGTTGACATCCAGTACTTC
CASSPTTSGVDIQYF
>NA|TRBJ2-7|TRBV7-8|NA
TGTGCCAGCAGCTTAAAAATGACGCGGTCACCCTCCTACGAGCAGTACTTC
CASSLKMTRSPSYEQYF
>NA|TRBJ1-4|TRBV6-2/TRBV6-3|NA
TGTGCCAGCAGTTCAGCCTTATTCAGGGGTAATGAAAAACTGTTTTTT
CASSSALFRGNEKLFF
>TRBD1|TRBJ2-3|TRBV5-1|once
TGCGCCAGCAGTAGGACAGGCGAACACACAGATACGCAGTATTTT
CASSRTGEHTDTQYF
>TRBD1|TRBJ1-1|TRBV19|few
TGTGCCAGTAGTACCGGACAGGGGTGGACTGAAGCTTTCTTT
CASSTGQGWTEAFF
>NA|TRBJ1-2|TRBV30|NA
TGTGCCTGGAGTGTACGAGGACAGCAGCGAGGCTACACCTTC
CAWSVRGQQRGYTF
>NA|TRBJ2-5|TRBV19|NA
TGTGCCAGTAGACAGCAAGAGACCCAGTACTTC
CASRQQETQYF
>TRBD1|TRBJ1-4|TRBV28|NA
TGTGCCAGCAGTTTATCTTCCGGGACAGCTAATGAAAAACTGTTTTTT
CASSLSSGTANEKLFF
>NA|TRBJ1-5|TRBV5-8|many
TGTGCCAGCAGCTTGGGGCGGCGGGACGGTCAGCCCCAGCATTTT
CASSLGRRDGQPQHF
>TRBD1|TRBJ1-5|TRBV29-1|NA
TGCAGCGTTGAAGTGTTGGGACAGGGTGATGGGCCCCAGCATTTT
CSVEVLGQGDGPQHF
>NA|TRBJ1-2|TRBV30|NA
TGTGCCTGGAGGTACGGTATTGGCTACACCTTC
CAWRYGIGYTF
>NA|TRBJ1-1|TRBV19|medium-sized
TGTGCCAGTAGTCCTGACAGTGGTGAAGCTTTCTTT
CASSPDSGEAFF
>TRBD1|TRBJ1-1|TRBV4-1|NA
TGCGCCAGCAGCCAAGAGGGACAGGGGGCCTCTGAAGCTTTCTTT
CASSQEGQGASEAFF
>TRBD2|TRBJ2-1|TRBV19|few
TGTGCCAGTAGTTTCTGGACTAGCGGGAGCACCGAGCAGTTCTTC
CASSFWTSGSTEQFF
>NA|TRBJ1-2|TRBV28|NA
TGTGCCAGCAGTTTAACCAGGGTCTATGGCTACACCTTC
CASSLTRVYGYTF
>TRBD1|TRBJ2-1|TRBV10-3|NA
TGTGCCATCAGTGGACCCAGGGGGAACTCCTACAATGAGCAGTTCTTC
CAISGPRGNSYNEQFF
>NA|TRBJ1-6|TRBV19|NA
TGTGCCAGTAGTACGGGGGAGGATTCACCCCTCCACTTT
CASSTGEDSPLHF
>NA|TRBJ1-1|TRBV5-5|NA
TGTGCCAGCAGCTTGGCTACCGACACTGAAGCTTTCTTT
CASSLATDTEAFF
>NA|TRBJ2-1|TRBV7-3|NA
TGTGCCAGCAGCTTAACACTAGGGATCGGCAATGAGCAGTTCTTC
CASSLTLGIGNEQFF
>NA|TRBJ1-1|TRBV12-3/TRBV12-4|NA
TGTGCCAGCAGTTTGGGAGGGACCCCTGAAGCTTTCTTT
CASSLGGTPEAFF
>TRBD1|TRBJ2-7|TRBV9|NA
TGTGCCAGCAGCGTAGAGGGGGCTTCCTACGAGCAGTACTTC
CASSVEGASYEQYF
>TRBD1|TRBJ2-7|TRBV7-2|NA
TGTGCCAGCAGCTTGACAGGGTTGTCCGAGCAGTACTTC
CASSLTGLSEQYF
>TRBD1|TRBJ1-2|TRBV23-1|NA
TGCGCCAGCAGTCTTACTCCAGGGGGCGCCCCTTGTGGCTACACCTTC
CASSLTPGGAPCGYTF
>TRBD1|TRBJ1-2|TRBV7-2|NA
TGTGCCAGCAGCTCAACAATCACAACCGGGACAGATAACTATGGCTACACCTTC
CASSSTITTGTDNYGYTF
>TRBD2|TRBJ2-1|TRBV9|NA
TGTGCCAGCAGCAAGAGGGCGGGGATGACTAGCGGAGCCTACAATGAGCAGTTCTTC
CASSKRAGMTSGAYNEQFF
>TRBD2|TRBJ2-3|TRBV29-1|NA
TGCAGCGTTAGGACTAGCGGTGACACAGATACGCAGTATTTT
CSVRTSGDTDTQYF
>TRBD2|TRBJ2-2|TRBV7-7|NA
TGTGCCAGCAGCTTATCCGGGACTAGCGTCTTGGGGGAGCTGTTTTTT
CASSLSGTSVLGELFF
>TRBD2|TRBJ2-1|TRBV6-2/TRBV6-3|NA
TGTGCCAGCAGTCGGGCTAGCGGGGGGGCCAATGAGCAGTTCTTC
CASSRASGGANEQFF
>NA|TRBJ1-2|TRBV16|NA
TGTGCCAGCAGCCAAGGGGTTTCAGGGAAAGTAGGCGGCTACACCTTC
CASSQGVSGKVGGYTF
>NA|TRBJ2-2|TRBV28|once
TGTGCCAGCACCCTTCGGGGGACGGCGAACACCGGGGAGCTGTTTTTT
CASTLRGTANTGELFF
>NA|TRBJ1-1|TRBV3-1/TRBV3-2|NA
TGTGCCAGCAGCGACGGACAGCCGAACACTGAAGCTTTCTTT
CASSDGQPNTEAFF
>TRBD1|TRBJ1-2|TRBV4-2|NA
TGTGCCAGCAGCGGGGGGACAGCTAACTATGGCTACACCTTC
CASSGGTANYGYTF
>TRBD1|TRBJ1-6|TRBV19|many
TGTGCCAGTAGTCCCCGGGACAGTGGATTTATCTCCTATAATTCACCCCTCCACTTT
CASSPRDSGFISYNSPLHF
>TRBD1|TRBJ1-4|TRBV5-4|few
TGTGCCAGCAGCATCCGGGACAGGGGGCTCGCTAATGAAAAACTGTTTTTT
CASSIRDRGLANEKLFF
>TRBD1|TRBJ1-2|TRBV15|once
TGTGCCACCAGCAGAGATAAGGGACAGGACTATGGCTACACCTTC
CATSRDKGQDYGYTF
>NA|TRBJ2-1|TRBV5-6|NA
TGTGCCAGCGTAAGGGGCAGCGCCTACAATGAGCAGTTCTTC
CASVRGSAYNEQFF
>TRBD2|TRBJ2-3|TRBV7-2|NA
TGTGCCAGCAGCTCGGGGGGGATCGGCACAGATACGCAGTATTTT
CASSSGGIGTDTQYF
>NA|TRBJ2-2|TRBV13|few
TGTGCCACTAGCAACACCGGGGAGCTGTTTTTT
CATSNTGELFF
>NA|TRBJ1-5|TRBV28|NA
TGTGCCAGCAGTTTACCGACGAGTTTAAGGTGGAGGATTTTGAATCAGCCCCAGCATTTT
CASSLPTSLRWRILNQPQHF
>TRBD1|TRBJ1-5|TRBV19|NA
TGTGCCAGTAGGGATGACAGGGTGGGTGGTCAGCCCCAGCATTTT
CASRDDRVGGQPQHF
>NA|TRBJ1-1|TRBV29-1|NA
TGCAGCGTTGTTTCAGGGTCGGATGAAGCTTTCTTT
CSVVSGSDEAFF
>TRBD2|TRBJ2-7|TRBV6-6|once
TGTGCCAGCAGTTACACGGGACGTCGGGGGGGCGAGCAGTACTTC
CASSYTGRRGGEQYF
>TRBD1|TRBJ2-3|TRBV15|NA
TGTGCCACCAGCAGATCGAGGGGACAGATCGGTAGCACAGATACGCAGTATTTT
CATSRSRGQIGSTDTQYF
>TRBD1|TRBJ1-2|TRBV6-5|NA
TGTGCCAGCAGTTACGGGACAGGGAGGGACTATGGCTACACCTTC
CASSYGTGRDYGYTF
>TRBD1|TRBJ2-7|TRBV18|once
TGTGCCAGCTCACCCGGACAGGGTAGTGAGCAGTACTTC
CASSPGQGSEQYF
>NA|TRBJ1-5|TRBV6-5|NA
TGTGCCACCCGAGGAAGCAATCAGCCCCAGCATTTT
CATRGSNQPQHF
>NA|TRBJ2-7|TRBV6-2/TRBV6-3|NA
TGTGCCAGCAGTTACCGCCAGACAGGAGCTGGCGAGCAGTACTTC
CASSYRQTGAGEQYF
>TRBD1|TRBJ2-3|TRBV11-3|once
TGTGCCAGCAGCTCAGGCGGACAGGGAAGCACAGATACGCAGTATTTT
CASSSGGQGSTDTQYF
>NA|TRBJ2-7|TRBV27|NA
TGTGCCAGCAGTTTTCTTGCGGGCGGGGGCAAGCAGTACTTC
CASSFLAGGGKQYF
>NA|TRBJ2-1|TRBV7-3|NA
TGTGCCAGCAGCTTGGCAGGGTGGAAGAATGAGCAGTTCTTC
CASSLAGWKNEQFF
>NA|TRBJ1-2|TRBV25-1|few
TGTGCCAGCAGTGATTCAACTCGATCTAACTATGGCTACACCTTC
CASSDSTRSNYGYTF
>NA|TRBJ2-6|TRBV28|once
TGTGCCAGCAGTTTGTCCGGGTATGGGGCCAACGTCCTGACTTTC
CASSLSGYGANVLTF
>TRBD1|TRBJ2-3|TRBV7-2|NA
TGTGCCAGCAGCTCAGGACAGGGACATTCCACAGATACGCAGTATTTT
CASSSGQGHSTDTQYF